This is a list of T cell receptor beta chains from one sample in a study of blood T cell repertoires in COVID-19. Assay: immunoSEQ multiplex PCR; the TCRdb copy retains only in-frame clones and omits some. The sample records about 200,000 clones, around nine tenths being singletons. The sequenced material came from peripheral blood. These receptor sequences come from a man aged 18 to 29 with active or convalescent COVID-19. Each CDR3 is given without its conserved first and last residue.

V gene,CDR3 protein
TRBV19,ASSPQGASGYT
TRBV19,ASSLRTGGQPQH
TRBV7-3,ASSLTVPAGSYNEQF
TRBV11-3,ASSLSSLGGGPMNTGELF
TRBV10-3,AISEVQGQSSYNSPLH
TRBV6-4,ASKEGASTGELF
TRBV21-1,ASSNSGYNEQF
TRBV28,ASSLRDPGLAGNEQF
TRBV7-9,ASSPTPPTRLTDTQY
TRBV28,ASSIGASGSVYRF
TRBV6-5,ASRRIPGDTQY
TRBV11-3,ASSATGTENNEQF
TRBV18,ASSPRFTGTGEAF
TRBV9,ASSAGTSRYEQY
TRBV24-1,ATGTGNQPQH
TRBV28,ASSLTGQGSNEKLF
TRBV6-5,ASSPTAGFPGELF
TRBV11-2,ASSLDGRAKGYT
TRBV2,ASRWTSGVTGELF
TRBV6-2/TRBV6-3,ASSFGTGYGYT
TRBV19,ASSIPYFPDTQY
TRBV28,ATGQGAEGETQY
TRBV19,ASSQVGTDTQY
TRBV27,ASSPGLVGNTGELF
TRBV10-3,AISESGTRAGYT
TRBV15,ATSRGTGSSYEQY
TRBV19,ASSITENYGYT
TRBV24-1,ATSDSGFGYT
TRBV7-2,ASGRDRLNTEAF
TRBV6-6,ASRHGTGGFNYGYT
TRBV27,ASRRTDSSSQPQH
TRBV19,ASSSQGAIMNTEAF
TRBV30,AWSVRGNTEAF
TRBV2,ASSGDRRLGEKLF
TRBV11-3,ASSAGGSGANVLT
TRBV18,ASSPRAAEAF
TRBV5-1,ASSLEPGGSNYGYT
TRBV2,ASRGLGYGYT
TRBV27,ASSAISSGRAGDTQY
TRBV4-1,ASSQGLAGAAENIQY
TRBV11-2,ASSQGTVMQETQY
TRBV30,AWSRDTGPNEKLF
TRBV5-1,ASSLDRGGEQF
TRBV6-6,ASSLGQGVDEKLF
TRBV19,ASSRARGTYEQY
TRBV6-5,ASRPGQGLSSLH
TRBV27,ASTDESGNTGELF
TRBV21-1,ASSKVSLAVSSYEQY
TRBV18,ASSPQTGVSGYT
TRBV20-1,SATRTGTQY
TRBV5-4,ASSLQGQHNYEQY
TRBV7-6,ASKGKDRGEAF
TRBV30,AWSVTGLANYGYT